These 30 T cell receptor beta chains came from one sample sequenced in a study of CD4+ T cells in melanoma. Measured with immunoSEQ multiplex PCR; TCRdb has only the in-frame clones, and not every one. Of around 130,000 clones detected, around 90% appear once; the ten largest clones hold 1.5%. The source of these receptors is a human donor with melanoma.

The V call is TRBV4-1, the J call TRBJ2-3; no clear D. Trimming took off 0 bases at V and 5 bases at J, with 12 bases between the two ends. From germline, CDR1 is MGHRA and CDR2 YSYEKL. CDR3 size: 15 residues. The CDR3 reads CASSQDSTLLDTQYF. For the CDR3, the DNA is TGCGCCAGCAGCCAAGACTCCACGTTGTTAGATACGCAGTATTTT.

This clone has just one count. The genes are TRBV25-1 and TRBJ1-1, with 9 bases matching TRBD1. The germline gives CDR1 MGHDK, CDR2 SYGVNS. J gave up 1 base and V 1 base, and 4 bases lay outside the gene matches. The CDR3 has 16 amino acids. CDR3 nucleotide sequence: TGTGCCAGCAGTGAATTAACAGGGGGCGGGAACACTGAAGCTTTCTTT. It yields the protein CASSELTGGGNTEAFF.

The V gene is TRBV25-1, the J gene TRBJ2-1, with 8 positions matching TRBD2. Germline lookup yields CDR1 MGHDK and CDR2 SYGVNS. V lost 7 bases and J lost 8; bases outside the gene matches: 7. This CDR3 contains 13 residues. The CDR3 DNA reads as TGTGCCAGCACCGTAGCGGGGAAGCATGAGCAGTTCTTC. It specifies CASTVAGKHEQFF.

The chain has TRBV6-5 and TRBJ1-1; TRBD1 agrees at 7 bases. Germline V gene lookup returns CDR1 MNHEY and CDR2 SVGAGI. V gave up 7 bases and J gave up 1 base; unmatched junction bases: 3. There are 13 residues in the CDR3. The DNA of the CDR3 is TGTGCCAGCAAGAGACAGGGGAACACTGAAGCTTTCTTT. It translates to CASKRQGNTEAFF.

The chain couples TRBV10-1 to TRBJ2-1; tentatively, D is TRBD2 (5 bases). The germline V and J ends were trimmed by 2 bases and 9 bases, with 14 bases remaining between them. This CDR3 comprises 14 residues. From germline, CDR1 is WNHNN and CDR2 SYGVQD (reference sequence). CDR3 sequence: CASSEARSRGEQFF. The CDR3 nucleotides are TGCGCCAGCAGTGAGGCTAGATCTCGGGGTGAGCAGTTCTTC.

The chain couples TRBV5-6 to TRBJ2-2; TRBD1 might be the D (5 bases). The CDR3 extends over 16 amino acids. V dropped 2 bases and J dropped 0 bases, with 11 bases sitting between them. The germline CDR1 and CDR2 sequences are SGHDT and YYEEEE. CDR3 sequence: CASSFRQLANTGELFF. CDR3 in DNA: TGTGCCAGCAGCTTTAGACAGCTCGCGAACACCGGGGAGCTGTTTTTT.

In this sample, this clone turned up once. This chain connects TRBV10-3 to TRBJ2-2, with D possibly being TRBD1 (5 bases). V shed 6 bases and J shed 1 base, with 6 bases lying between them. From germline, CDR1 is ENHRY and CDR2 SYGVKD. The CDR3 runs 13 residues. DNA for the CDR3: TGTGCCATCAGAGACAGGAACACCGGGGAGCTGTTTTTT. This translates into CAIRDRNTGELFF.

The rearrangement uses TRBV2 and TRBJ1-5, with no clear D. Trimming took 8 bases from V and 6 from J, leaving 20 bases between them. Germline loops: CDR1 SNHLY, CDR2 FYNNEI. This CDR3 contains 15 residues. The CDR3 sequence is CASSSVLGPGQPQHF. The CDR3 nucleotides read TGTGCCAGCTCCTCAGTGCTTGGTCCCGGTCAGCCCCAGCATTTT. The full variable domain, in which reference TRBV2 and TRBJ1-5 provide the parts outside the CDR3, is EPEVTQTPSHQVTQMGQEVILRCVPISNHLYFYWYRQILGQKVEFLVSFYNNEISEKSEIFDDQFSVERPDGSNFTLKIRSTKLEDSAMYFCASSSVLGPGQPQHFGDGTRLSIL.

V is TRBV6-5 and J is TRBJ1-2, with 7 bases lining up with TRBD1. V shed 5 bases and J 7 bases; nucleotides not matched to a gene: 4. The germline CDR1 and CDR2 sequences are MNHEY and SVGAGI. CDR3 size: 12 residues. The CDR3 loop is CASSTGAFGYTF. In DNA, the CDR3 is TGTGCCAGCAGTACAGGGGCTTTTGGCTACACCTTC.

The chain links TRBV2 to TRBJ2-3, with D possibly called TRBD1 or TRBD2 (6 bases each). V was clipped by 5 bases and J by 5 bases, with 14 bases between them. The germline gives CDR1 SNHLY, CDR2 FYNNEI. The CDR3 has 14 residues. CDR3 coding DNA: TGTGCCAGCAGTCGGAGGGGGAATAGAGATACGCAGTATTTT. Its protein is CASSRRGNRDTQYF.

This clone was picked up a small number of times. J is TRBJ2-2 and V is TRBV2, with D possibly matching TRBD1 (6 bases). CDR1 and CDR2 from the germline V gene are SNHLY and FYNNEI. V lost 10 bases and J lost 7, with 16 bases in between. The CDR3 consists of 13 residues. CDR3 sequence reads: CATEGVRSGELFF. CDR3 coding DNA: TGTGCCACCGAGGGGGTCCGGAGCGGGGAGCTGTTTTTT.

The CDR3 DNA is TGTGCCAGCAGCCTGAGAAGGACAGGGGGCTTTAGAGGGAATGAGCAGTTCTTC. Translating gives CASSLRRTGGFRGNEQFF. The gene calls are TRBV11-2 and TRBJ2-1; 11 bases align to TRBD1. The CDR3 spans 18 residues. The J segment lost 7 bases and the V segment lost 5 bases, leaving 16 bases of the junction unmatched. In germline, CDR1 is SGHAT, CDR2 FQNNGV.

The V and J genes are TRBV7-2 and TRBJ2-1; D is possibly TRBD1 (6 bases). Trimming pared 2 bases from V and 0 bases from J, leaving 11 bases between. The length of the CDR3 is 16 residues. Germline V gene sequence: CDR1 SGHTA, CDR2 FQGNSA. The CDR3 DNA sequence: TGTGCCAGCAGCTTATGGACAGTGAGCTCCTACAATGAGCAGTTCTTC. It is translated as CASSLWTVSSYNEQFF.

In this sample, this clone turned up once. CDR3 amino acids: CASSYLCGVTDTQYF. Written as DNA, the CDR3 is TGTGCCAGCAGTTATCTGTGCGGGGTCACAGATACGCAGTATTTT. The rearrangement links TRBV6-7 to TRBJ2-3; D is perhaps TRBD2 (6 bases). TRBV6-7 is treated as an ORF (open reading frame) with a function not yet certain. The CDR3 runs 15 residues. Between the trimmed V and J ends, which lost 3 bases and 2 bases, there was a span of 12 bases.

This clone was detected once. This sequence joins TRBV15 and TRBJ2-3; D unresolved. V was cut by 3 bases and J by 4 bases, with 8 bases left in between. The V gene's germline CDR1 is LNHNV and CDR2 YYDKDF (reference sequence). The CDR3 covers 13 residues. The CDR3 here is CATSSWRPDTQYF. In DNA form, the CDR3 reads TGTGCCACCAGCAGCTGGCGACCAGATACGCAGTATTTT.

Note on this clone: Other DNA sequences in this specimen translate into the identical CDR3. The CDR3 loop is CASSLDGGGTEAFF. CDR3 coding DNA: TGTGCCAGCAGCTTAGACGGGGGAGGCACTGAAGCTTTCTTT. The rearrangement joins TRBV13 to TRBJ1-1; D may be TRBD1 (5 bases). The CDR3 is 14 amino acids. The germline V gene encodes CDR1 PRHDT and CDR2 FYEKMQ (reference sequence). With 1 base removed from V and 4 bases from J, the gap between germline ends came to 10 bases.

The CDR3 region has the DNA TGTGCCAGCAGCTTGGGGCGTGTACGCACCGGGGAGCTGTTTTTT. Translated, it gives CASSLGRVRTGELFF. The genes are TRBV5-8 and TRBJ2-2; D unresolved. V lost 0 bases to trimming and J lost 4 bases, with 10 bases between them. There are 15 residues in the CDR3. Germline V gene sequence: CDR1 SGHTS, CDR2 YDEGEE.

The chain is built from TRBV7-2 and TRBJ2-1; the match to TRBD2 covers 11 bases. V dropped 7 bases and J dropped 7; count of bases not matched to a gene: 9. The V gene's germline CDR1 is SGHTA and CDR2 FQGNSA. The CDR3 length is 15 residues. CDR3 nucleotides: TGTGCCAGCAAGGTAGCGGGGGGGCCAGGGAATGAGCAGTTCTTC. Protein sequence: CASKVAGGPGNEQFF. Full variable domain (outside the CDR3, taken from reference TRBV7-2 and TRBJ2-1): GAGVSQSPSNKVTEKGKDVELRCDPISGHTALYWYRQSLGQGLEFLIYFQGNSAPDKSGLPSDRFSAERTGGSVSTLTIQRTQQEDSAVYLCASKVAGGPGNEQFFGPGTRLTVL.

The chain links TRBV6-5 to TRBJ1-1; D not certain. The germline V gene encodes CDR1 MNHEY and CDR2 SVGAGI. The ends were cut back, 2 bases at V and 7 bases at J, with 17 bases in the middle. The CDR3 length is 15 residues. The CDR3 loop reads CASSYEQATAREAFF. The CDR3 DNA sequence: TGTGCCAGCAGTTACGAGCAGGCGACGGCGCGTGAAGCTTTCTTT.

The V and J genes are TRBV25-1 and TRBJ2-1; D may be TRBD1 or TRBD2 (5 bases each). Trimming removed 4 bases at V and 10 bases at J, with 14 bases between. This CDR3 has 13 amino acids. CDR1 MGHDK and CDR2 SYGVNS come from the germline V gene. The CDR3 region has the DNA TGTGCCAGCAGTGCCCTATCCAGGGAGGAGCAGTTCTTC. Residues: CASSALSREEQFF.

J is TRBJ1-5 and V is TRBV6-1; no firm D call. The germline gives CDR1 MNHNS, CDR2 SASEGT. The CDR3 is made up of 12 amino acids. With 4 bases removed from V and 6 bases from J, the gap between germline ends came to 7 bases. CDR3 DNA sequence: TGTGCCAGCAGTGTATGGGCTCAGCCCCAGCATTTT. Translated, it gives CASSVWAQPQHF.

The chain employs TRBV7-2 and TRBJ2-3; TRBD2 is a possible D gene (5 bases). Per germline, CDR1 SGHTA and CDR2 FQGNSA. Trimming took off 5 bases at V and 0 bases at J, with 15 bases between the two ends. The CDR3 runs 16 residues. The CDR3 sequence is CASSRRGRTSTDTQYF. CDR3 DNA sequence: TGTGCCAGCAGCCGCCGGGGTAGAACTAGCACAGATACGCAGTATTTT.

CDR3 sequence reads: CASSPRGLAGGTSSYNEQFF. The CDR3 DNA follows: TGTGCCAGTAGTCCACGCGGACTAGCGGGGGGGACGAGCTCCTACAATGAGCAGTTCTTC. The V gene is TRBV19, the J gene TRBJ2-1, with TRBD2 matching over 15 bases. CDR1 LNHDA and CDR2 SQIVND come from the germline V gene (reference sequence). After removal of 5 bases from V and 0 bases from J, the junction contained 11 bases not matched to a gene. This CDR3 comprises 20 residues.

The V call is TRBV5-1, the J call TRBJ1-2, with D possibly being TRBD1 (6 bases). There are 13 residues in the CDR3. V lost 5 bases to trimming and J lost 7 bases, with 15 bases between them. The germline gives CDR1 SGHRS, CDR2 YFSETQ. The CDR3 sequence is CASSVDLGAGYTF. The CDR3 bases are TGCGCCAGCAGTGTAGACCTGGGGGCTGGCTACACCTTC.

This chain links TRBV7-9 with TRBJ2-5; D remains unclear. CDR1 and CDR2 from the germline V gene are SEHNR and FQNEAQ (reference sequence). This CDR3 contains 15 residues. V lost 5 bases, J lost 5 bases, and 18 bases lay in between. CDR3 DNA sequence: TGTGCCAGCAGCCACGGATCGATCCTTACTGAGACCCAGTACTTC. It specifies CASSHGSILTETQYF.

V and J are TRBV5-6 and TRBJ2-1; possibly TRBD2 for D (7 bases). The CDR3 runs to 15 residues. The V and J ends lost 5 bases and 6 bases respectively, with 18 bases between them. Germline V CDR1 and CDR2: SGHDT, YYEEEE. The CDR3: CASRPGGRLFNEQFF. CDR3 nucleotide sequence: TGTGCCAGCAGACCCGGGGGGCGTTTATTCAATGAGCAGTTCTTC. Combining the CDR3 with reference TRBV5-6 and TRBJ2-1 gives the whole variable domain DAGVTQSPTHLIKTRGQQVTLRCSPKSGHDTVSWYQQALGQGPQFIFQYYEEEERQRGNFPDRFSGHQFPNYSSELNVNALLLGDSALYLCASRPGGRLFNEQFFGPGTRLTVL.

This sequence joins TRBV5-8 and TRBJ1-2; TRBD1 might be the D (6 bases). Germline V gene data show CDR1 as SGHTS and CDR2 as YDEGEE. Trimming took 3 bases from V and 4 from J, leaving 10 bases between them. CDR3 length: 13 amino acids. The CDR3 region is CASSWEQGYGYTF. CDR3 in DNA: TGTGCCAGCAGCTGGGAACAGGGCTATGGCTACACCTTC.

This clone appeared a single time. The chain employs TRBV29-1 and TRBJ2-3, with 8 nucleotides matching TRBD2. CDR1 and CDR2 from the germline V gene are SQVTM and ANQGSEA. Trimming at V came to 5 bases and at J to 0 bases, leaving 4 bases not matched to a gene. The CDR3 is 14 residues long. CDR3 sequence: CSVRTSPSTDTQYF. CDR3 nucleotides: TGCAGCGTTAGGACTAGCCCTAGCACAGATACGCAGTATTTT.

The rearrangement joins TRBV11-2 to TRBJ2-1, with D perhaps matching TRBD2 (6 bases). The V end was cut by 1 base, the J end by 9 bases, with 13 bases between. The germline V gene encodes CDR1 SGHAT and CDR2 FQNNGV. CDR3 size: 14 residues. CDR3 protein: CASSLARGEGEQFF. The CDR3 region has the DNA TGTGCCAGCAGCTTAGCGCGGGGCGAGGGTGAGCAGTTCTTC.

The chain carries TRBV6-1 and TRBJ1-5, with D unresolved. Looked up from germline, CDR1 is MNHNS and CDR2 is SASEGT. CDR3 size: 13 residues. The V gene lost 8 bases and the J gene lost 5 bases, with 13 bases spanning the gap. The CDR3, as DNA: TGTGCCAGCCATAGTCAGGTTTATCAGCCCCAGCATTTT. Protein product: CASHSQVYQPQHF.